The source of this T cell receptor beta chain is a study of early T cells in non-severe SARS-CoV-2 infection. Study information: Chains were not paired, and sequencing was done on bulk RNA from unsorted whole blood. General study results and limits: VDJdb matching, biased toward anti-spike CD8 responses, missed private and CD4 specificities.

This clonotype appeared many times. The target antigen is unknown. The TCR library protocol was used to attach unique molecular identifiers. These identifiers were attached to individual cDNA molecules. TCRdb re-called the 5' RACE reads with MiXCR, one entry per CDR3 protein. Here the sample spans some 110,000 distinct CDR3 sequences, 15% being singletons. V was cut by 5 bases and J by 7 bases, with 18 bases left in between. CDR1 GTSNPN and CDR2 SVGIG come from the germline V gene (reference sequence). The CDR3 has 13 residues. The clonotype was recovered from an adult who was a healthcare worker with PCR-confirmed SARS-CoV-2 infection or an uninfected control (not recorded which). Sequences were obtained from whole blood. The gene calls are TRBV30 and TRBJ2-7; the D gene is possibly TRBD1 (6 bases). Here the CDR3 reads CAWGRQDSLEQYF. The CDR3 DNA follows: TGTGCCTGGGGAAGACAGGACTCTTTGGAGCAGTACTTC.